The T cell receptor (beta chain) under discussion was sequenced for a study of identical twins' blood T cells. CDR3 length equals 14 residues. Germline trimming cut 2 bases from V and 11 bases from J; bases unmatched to any gene: 5. CDR1 is GTSNPN and CDR2 is SVGIG in the germline V gene (reference sequence). On this clonotype itself: The target antigen is unknown.

Study findings and constraints: Environmental influences on twin similarity could not be excluded. Twins reportedly had markedly more similar V usage than unrelated donors, even among out-of-frame TCRbeta clonotypes.

Libraries were made from RNA as TCR cDNA, using a modified protocol. TCRdb analysed the 5' RACE reads with MiXCR anew, one entry per CDR3 protein. The sample holds hundreds of thousands of distinct CDR3 sequences, roughly 27% seen once. This clonotype was obtained from a woman aged 18-49 years in good health. The V and J genes are TRBV30 and TRBJ1-6; 11 bases line up with TRBD1. Material: PBMCs. The CDR3, as DNA: TGTGCCTGGAGTCGGGACAGGGGGGTGACACCCCTCCACTTT. It specifies CAWSRDRGVTPLHF.